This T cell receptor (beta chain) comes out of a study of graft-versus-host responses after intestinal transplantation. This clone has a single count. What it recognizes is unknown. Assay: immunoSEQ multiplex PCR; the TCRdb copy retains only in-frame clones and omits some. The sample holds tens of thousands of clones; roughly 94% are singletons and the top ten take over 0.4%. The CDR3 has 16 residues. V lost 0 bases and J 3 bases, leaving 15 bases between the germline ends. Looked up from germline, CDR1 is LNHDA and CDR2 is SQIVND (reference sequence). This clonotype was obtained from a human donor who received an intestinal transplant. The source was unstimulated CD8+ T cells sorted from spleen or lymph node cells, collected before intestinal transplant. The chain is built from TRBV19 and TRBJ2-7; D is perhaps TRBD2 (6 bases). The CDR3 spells CASSIDRDFGLYEQYF. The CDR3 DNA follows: TGTGCCAGTAGTATAGACCGGGACTTCGGACTCTACGAGCAGTACTTC.